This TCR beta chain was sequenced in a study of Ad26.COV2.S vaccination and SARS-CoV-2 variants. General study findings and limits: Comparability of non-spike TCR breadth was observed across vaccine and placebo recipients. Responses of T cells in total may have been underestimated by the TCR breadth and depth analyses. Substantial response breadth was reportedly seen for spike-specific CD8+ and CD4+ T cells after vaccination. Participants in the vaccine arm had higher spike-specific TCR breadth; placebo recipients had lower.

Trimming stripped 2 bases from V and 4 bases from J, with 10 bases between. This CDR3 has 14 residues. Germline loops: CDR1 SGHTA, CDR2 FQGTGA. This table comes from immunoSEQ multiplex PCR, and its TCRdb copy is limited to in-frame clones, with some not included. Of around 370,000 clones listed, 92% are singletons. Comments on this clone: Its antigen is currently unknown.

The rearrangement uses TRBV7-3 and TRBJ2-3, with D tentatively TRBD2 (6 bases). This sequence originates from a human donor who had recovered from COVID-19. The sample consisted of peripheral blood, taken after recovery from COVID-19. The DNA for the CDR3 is TGTGCCAGCAGCTTACGCGGGGATGCAGATACGCAGTATTTT. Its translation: CASSLRGDADTQYF.